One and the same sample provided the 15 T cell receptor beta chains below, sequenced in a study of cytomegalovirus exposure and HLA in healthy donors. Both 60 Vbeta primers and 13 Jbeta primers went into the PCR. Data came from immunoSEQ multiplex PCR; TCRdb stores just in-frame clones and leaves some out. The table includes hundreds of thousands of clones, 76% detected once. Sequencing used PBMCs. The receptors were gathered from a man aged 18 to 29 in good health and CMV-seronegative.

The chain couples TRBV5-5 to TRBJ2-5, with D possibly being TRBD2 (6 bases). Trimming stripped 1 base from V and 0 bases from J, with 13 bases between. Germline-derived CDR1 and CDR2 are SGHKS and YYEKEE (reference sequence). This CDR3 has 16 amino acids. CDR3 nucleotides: TGTGCCAGCAGCTTGTCCGGGGGTGGATACCAAGAGACCCAGTACTTC. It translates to CASSLSGGGYQETQYF.

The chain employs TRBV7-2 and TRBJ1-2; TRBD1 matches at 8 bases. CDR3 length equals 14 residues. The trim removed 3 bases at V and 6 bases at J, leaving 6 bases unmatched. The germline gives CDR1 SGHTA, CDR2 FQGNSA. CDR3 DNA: TGTGCCAGCAGCTTTGGACAGGGAGAAGATGGCTACACCTTC. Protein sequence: CASSFGQGEDGYTF.

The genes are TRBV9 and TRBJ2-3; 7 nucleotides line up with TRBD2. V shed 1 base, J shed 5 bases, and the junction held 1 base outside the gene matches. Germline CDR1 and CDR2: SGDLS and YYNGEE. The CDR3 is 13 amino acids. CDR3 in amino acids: CASSVRGVDTQYF. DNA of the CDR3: TGTGCCAGCAGCGTACGGGGGGTAGATACGCAGTATTTT.

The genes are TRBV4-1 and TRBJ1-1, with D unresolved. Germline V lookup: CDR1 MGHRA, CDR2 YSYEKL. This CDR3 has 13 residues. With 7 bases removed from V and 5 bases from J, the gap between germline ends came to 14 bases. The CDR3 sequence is CASTDLPGTEAFF. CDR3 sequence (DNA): TGCGCCAGCACCGACCTGCCGGGGACTGAAGCTTTCTTT.

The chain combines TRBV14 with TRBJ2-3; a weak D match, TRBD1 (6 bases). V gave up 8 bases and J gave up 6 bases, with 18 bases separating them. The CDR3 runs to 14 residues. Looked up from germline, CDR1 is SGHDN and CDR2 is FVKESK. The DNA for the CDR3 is TGTGCCAGCCGCACTCAAACAGGGTCGGATACGCAGTATTTT. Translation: CASRTQTGSDTQYF.

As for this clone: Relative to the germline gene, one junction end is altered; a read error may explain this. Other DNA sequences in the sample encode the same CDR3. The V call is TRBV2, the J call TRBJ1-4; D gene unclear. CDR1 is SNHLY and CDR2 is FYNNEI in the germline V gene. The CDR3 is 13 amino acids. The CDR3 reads CASSELQNEKLFF. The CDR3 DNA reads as TGTGCCAGCAGTGAATTGCAGAATGAAAAGCTGTTTTTT.

CDR3 nucleotides: TGTGCCAGCAGTCCCCGCCGGACTAGCGGAGGGGGAATCGAGCAGTACTTC. Amino acid sequence: CASSPRRTSGGGIEQYF. J is TRBJ2-7 and V is TRBV2; 10 bases align to TRBD2. This CDR3 contains 17 residues. V was pared by 5 bases and J by 6 bases, with 16 bases of the junction left unmatched. Germline V gene sequence: CDR1 SNHLY, CDR2 FYNNEI. Complete variable domain (other parts from reference TRBV2 and TRBJ2-7): EPEVTQTPSHQVTQMGQEVILRCVPISNHLYFYWYRQILGQKVEFLVSFYNNEISEKSEIFDDQFSVERPDGSNFTLKIRSTKLEDSAMYFCASSPRRTSGGGIEQYFGPGTRLTVT.

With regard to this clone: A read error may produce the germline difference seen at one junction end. CDR3 in DNA: TGTGCCAGCAGCTTAGGGGGCGACAGGAATTTT. Residues: CASSLGGDRNF. The genes are TRBV7-9 and TRBJ1-1; TRBD1 might be the D (6 bases). This CDR3 comprises 11 residues. Germline V gives CDR1 SEHNR, CDR2 FQNEAQ (reference sequence).

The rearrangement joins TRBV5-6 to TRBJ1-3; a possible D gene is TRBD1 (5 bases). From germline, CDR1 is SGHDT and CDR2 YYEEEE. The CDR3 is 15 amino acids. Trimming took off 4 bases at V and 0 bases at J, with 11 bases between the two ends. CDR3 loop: CASSHWGGSGNTIYF. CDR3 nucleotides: TGTGCCAGCAGCCACTGGGGGGGCTCTGGAAACACCATATATTTT.

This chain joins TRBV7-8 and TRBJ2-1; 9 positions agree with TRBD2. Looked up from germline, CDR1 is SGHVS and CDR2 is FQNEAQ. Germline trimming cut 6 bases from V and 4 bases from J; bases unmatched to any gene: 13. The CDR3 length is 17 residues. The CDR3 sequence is CASSLGGAGGAYNEQFF. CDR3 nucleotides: TGTGCCAGCAGTCTCGGGGGAGCGGGAGGAGCTTACAATGAGCAGTTCTTC.

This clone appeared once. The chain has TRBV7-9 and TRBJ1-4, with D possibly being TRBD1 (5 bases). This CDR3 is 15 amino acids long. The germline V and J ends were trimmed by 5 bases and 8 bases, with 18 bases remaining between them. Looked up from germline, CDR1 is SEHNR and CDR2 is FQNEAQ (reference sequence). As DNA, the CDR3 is TGTGCCAGCAGCCACTCGACCCAGGGAGGCGAAAAACTGTTTTTT. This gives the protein CASSHSTQGGEKLFF.

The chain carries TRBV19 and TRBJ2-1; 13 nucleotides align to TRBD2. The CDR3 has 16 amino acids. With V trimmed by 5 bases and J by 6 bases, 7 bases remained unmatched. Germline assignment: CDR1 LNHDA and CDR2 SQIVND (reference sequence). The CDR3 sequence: CASSSPRTSGSNEQFF. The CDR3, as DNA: TGTGCCAGTAGTTCACCTCGGACTAGCGGGAGCAATGAGCAGTTCTTC.

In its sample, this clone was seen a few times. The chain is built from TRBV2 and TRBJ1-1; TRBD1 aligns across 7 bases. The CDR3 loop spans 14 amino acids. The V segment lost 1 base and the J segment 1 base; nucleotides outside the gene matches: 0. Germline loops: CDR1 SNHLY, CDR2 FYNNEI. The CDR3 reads CASSEGTGNTEAFF. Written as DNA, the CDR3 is TGTGCCAGCAGTGAAGGGACAGGGAACACTGAAGCTTTCTTT.

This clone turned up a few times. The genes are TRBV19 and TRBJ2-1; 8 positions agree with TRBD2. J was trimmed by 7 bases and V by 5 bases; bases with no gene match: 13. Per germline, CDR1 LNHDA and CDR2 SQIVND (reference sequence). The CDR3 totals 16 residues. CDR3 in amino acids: CASSDGGAGVNNEQFF. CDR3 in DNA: TGTGCCAGTAGTGACGGCGGAGCGGGAGTTAATAATGAGCAGTTCTTC.

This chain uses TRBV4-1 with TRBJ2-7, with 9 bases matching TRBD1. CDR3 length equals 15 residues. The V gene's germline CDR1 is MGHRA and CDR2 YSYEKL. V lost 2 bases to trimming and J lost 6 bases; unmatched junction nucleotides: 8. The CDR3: CASSQRNRGLGEQYF. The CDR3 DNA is TGCGCCAGCAGCCAACGCAACAGGGGGCTGGGCGAGCAGTACTTC.